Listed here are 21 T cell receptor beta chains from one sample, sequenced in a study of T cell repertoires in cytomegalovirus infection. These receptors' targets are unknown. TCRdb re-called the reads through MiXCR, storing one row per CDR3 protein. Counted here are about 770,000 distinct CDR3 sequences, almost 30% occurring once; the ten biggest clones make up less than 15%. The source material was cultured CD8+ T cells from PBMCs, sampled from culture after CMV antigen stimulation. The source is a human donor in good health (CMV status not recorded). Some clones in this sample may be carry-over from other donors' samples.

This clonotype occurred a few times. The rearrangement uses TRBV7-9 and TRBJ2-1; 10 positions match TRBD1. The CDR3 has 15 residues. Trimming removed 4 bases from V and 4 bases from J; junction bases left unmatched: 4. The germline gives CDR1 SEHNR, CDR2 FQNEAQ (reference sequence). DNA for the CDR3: TGTGCCAGCAGCTCGGGACAGGGGCTATACAATGAGCAGTTCTTC. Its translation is CASSSGQGLYNEQFF.

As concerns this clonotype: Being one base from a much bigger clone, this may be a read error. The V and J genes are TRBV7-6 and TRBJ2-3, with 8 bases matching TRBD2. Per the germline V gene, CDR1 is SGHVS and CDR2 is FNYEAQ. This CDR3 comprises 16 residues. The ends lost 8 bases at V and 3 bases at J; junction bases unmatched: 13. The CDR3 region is CASRSFGTRGTDTQYF. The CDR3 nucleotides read TGTGCCAGCCGCTCGTTCGGGACTAGGGGAACAGATACGCAGTATTTT.

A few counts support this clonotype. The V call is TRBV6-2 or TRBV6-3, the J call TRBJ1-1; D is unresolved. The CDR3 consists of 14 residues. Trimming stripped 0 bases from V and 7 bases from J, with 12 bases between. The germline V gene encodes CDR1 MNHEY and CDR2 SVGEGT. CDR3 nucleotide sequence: TGTGCCAGCAGTTACTCGGTGGCGGACGATGAAGCTTTCTTT. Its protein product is CASSYSVADDEAFF.

The CDR3 sequence: CASSQEWTGMRVTANIQYF. In DNA, the CDR3 is TGCGCCAGCAGCCAAGAGTGGACCGGAATGAGGGTAACGGCAAACATTCAGTACTTC. The chain links TRBV4-1 to TRBJ2-4, with a tentative D call TRBD2 (5 bases). Germline CDR1 is MGHRA and CDR2 is YSYEKL. Trimming cost V 0 bases and J 6 bases, with 24 bases left between them. This CDR3 contains 19 residues.

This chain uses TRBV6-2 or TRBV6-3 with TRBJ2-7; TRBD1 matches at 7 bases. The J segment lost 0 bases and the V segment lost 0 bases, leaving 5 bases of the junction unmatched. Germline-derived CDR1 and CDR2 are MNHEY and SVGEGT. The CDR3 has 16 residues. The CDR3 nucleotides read TGTGCCAGCAGTTACTCACCGACAGGGAGCTCCTACGAGCAGTACGTC. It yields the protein CASSYSPTGSSYEQYV.

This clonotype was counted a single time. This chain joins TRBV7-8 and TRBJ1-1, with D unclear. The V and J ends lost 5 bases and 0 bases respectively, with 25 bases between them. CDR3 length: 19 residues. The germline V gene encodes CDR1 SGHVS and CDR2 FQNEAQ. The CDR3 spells CASSPLSVKRKNMNTEAFF. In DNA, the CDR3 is TGTGCCAGCAGCCCCTTGAGCGTAAAGAGGAAGAACATGAACACTGAAGCTTTCTTT.

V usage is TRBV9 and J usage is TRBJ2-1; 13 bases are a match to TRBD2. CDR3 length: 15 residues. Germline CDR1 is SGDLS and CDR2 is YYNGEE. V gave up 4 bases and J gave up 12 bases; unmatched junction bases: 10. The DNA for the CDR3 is TGTGCCAGCAGCCACCGACTAGCGGGGGGTTCATCGCAGTTCTTC. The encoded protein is CASSHRLAGGSSQFF.

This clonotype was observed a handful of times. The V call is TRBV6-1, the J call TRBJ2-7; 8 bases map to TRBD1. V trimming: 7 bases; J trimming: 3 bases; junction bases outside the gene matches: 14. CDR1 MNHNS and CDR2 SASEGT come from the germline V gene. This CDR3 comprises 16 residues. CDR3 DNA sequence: TGTGCCAGCACCCACCATCGGGACAGGACTAACTACGAGCAGTACTTC. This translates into CASTHHRDRTNYEQYF.

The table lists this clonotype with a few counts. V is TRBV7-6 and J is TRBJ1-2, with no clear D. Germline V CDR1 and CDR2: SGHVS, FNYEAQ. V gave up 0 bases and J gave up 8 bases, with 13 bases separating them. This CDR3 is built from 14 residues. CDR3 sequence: CASSLAIVGSGYTF. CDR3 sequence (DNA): TGTGCCAGCAGCTTAGCGATTGTAGGGAGCGGCTACACCTTC.

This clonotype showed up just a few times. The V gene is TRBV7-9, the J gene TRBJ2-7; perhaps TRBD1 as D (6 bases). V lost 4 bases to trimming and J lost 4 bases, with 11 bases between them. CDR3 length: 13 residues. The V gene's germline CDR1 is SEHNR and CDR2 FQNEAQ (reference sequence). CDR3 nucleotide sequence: TGTGCCAGCAGCTCCCGACAGGAGTACGAGCAGTACTTC. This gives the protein CASSSRQEYEQYF. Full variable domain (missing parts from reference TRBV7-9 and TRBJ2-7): DTGVSQNPRHKITKRGQNVTFRCDPISEHNRLYWYRQTLGQGPEFLTYFQNEAQLEKSRLLSDRFSAERPKGSFSTLEIQRTEQGDSAMYLCASSSRQEYEQYFGPGTRLTVT.

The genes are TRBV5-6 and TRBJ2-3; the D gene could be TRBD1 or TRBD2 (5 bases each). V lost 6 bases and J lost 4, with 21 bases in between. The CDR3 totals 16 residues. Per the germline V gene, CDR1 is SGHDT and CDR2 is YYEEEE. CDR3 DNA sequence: TGTGCCAGCACCCCCGTTGGGACCACTAACCCAGATACGCAGTATTTT. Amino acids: CASTPVGTTNPDTQYF.

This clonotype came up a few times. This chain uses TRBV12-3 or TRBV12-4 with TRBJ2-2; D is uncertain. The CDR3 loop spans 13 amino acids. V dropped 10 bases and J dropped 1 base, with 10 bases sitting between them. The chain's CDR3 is CATYLRNTGELFF. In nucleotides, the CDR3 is TGTGCCACGTACCTACGGAACACCGGGGAGCTGTTTTTT.

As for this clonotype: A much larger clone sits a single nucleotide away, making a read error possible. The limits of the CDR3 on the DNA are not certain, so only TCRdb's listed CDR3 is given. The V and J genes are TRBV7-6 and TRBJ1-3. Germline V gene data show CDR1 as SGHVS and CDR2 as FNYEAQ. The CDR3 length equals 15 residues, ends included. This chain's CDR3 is CASSVTWGSGNTINF.

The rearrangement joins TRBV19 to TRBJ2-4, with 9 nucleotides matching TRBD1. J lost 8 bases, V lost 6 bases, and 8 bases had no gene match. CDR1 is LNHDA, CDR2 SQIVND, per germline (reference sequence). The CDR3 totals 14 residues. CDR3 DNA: TGTGCCAGTAGGCCACAGGGGGCGATGGACATTCAGTACTTC. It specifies CASRPQGAMDIQYF.

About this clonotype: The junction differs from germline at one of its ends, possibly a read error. CDR3 DNA sequence: TGTGCCAGCAGTCCCTGGCAGGGGCGGAACACTGAAGCTATCTTT. It translates to CASSPWQGRNTEAIF. The V gene is TRBV27, the J gene TRBJ1-1; a possible D gene is TRBD1 (6 bases). Germline V CDR1 and CDR2: MNHEY, SMNVEV (reference sequence). The CDR3 is made up of 15 amino acids.

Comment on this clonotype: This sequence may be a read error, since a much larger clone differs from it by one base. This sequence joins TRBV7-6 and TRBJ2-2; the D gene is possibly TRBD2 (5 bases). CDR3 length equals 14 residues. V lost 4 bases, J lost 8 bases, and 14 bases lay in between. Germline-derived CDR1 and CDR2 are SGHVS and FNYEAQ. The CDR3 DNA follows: TGTGCCAGCAGCTCACGGGGTCAGAAAGGGGAGCTGTTTTTT. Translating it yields CASSSRGQKGELFF. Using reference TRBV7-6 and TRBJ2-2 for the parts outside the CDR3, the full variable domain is GAGVSQSPRYKVTKRGQDVALRCDPISGHVSLYWYRQALGQGPEFLTYFNYEAQQDKSGLPNDRFSAERPEGSISTLTIQRTEQRDSAMYRCASSSRGQKGELFFGEGSRLTVL.

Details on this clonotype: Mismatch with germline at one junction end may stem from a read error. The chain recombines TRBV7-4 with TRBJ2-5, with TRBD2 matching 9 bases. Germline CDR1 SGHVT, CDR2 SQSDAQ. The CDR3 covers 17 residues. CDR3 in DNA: TGTGCCAGCAGCTTAGGAGTGCTAGCGGGGAATCAAGACACCCAGTACTTC. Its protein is CASSLGVLAGNQDTQYF.

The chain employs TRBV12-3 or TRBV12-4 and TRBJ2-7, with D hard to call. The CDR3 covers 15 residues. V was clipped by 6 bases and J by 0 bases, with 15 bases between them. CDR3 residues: CASSTHAGTSYEQYF. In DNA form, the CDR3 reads TGTGCCAGCAGCACCCACGCAGGCACCTCCTACGAGCAGTACTTC.

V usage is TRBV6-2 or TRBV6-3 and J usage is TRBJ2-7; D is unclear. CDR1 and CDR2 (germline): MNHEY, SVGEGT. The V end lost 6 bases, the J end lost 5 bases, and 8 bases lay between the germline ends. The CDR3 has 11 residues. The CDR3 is CASSYTHEQYF. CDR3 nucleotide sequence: TGTGCCAGCAGCTACACCCACGAGCAGTACTTC.

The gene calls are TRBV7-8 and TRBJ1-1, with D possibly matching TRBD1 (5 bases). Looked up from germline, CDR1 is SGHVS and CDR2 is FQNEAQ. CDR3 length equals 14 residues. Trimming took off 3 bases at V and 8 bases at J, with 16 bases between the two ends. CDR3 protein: CASSFRRVQGEAFF. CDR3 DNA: TGTGCCAGCAGCTTCAGAAGGGTGCAGGGAGAAGCTTTCTTT.

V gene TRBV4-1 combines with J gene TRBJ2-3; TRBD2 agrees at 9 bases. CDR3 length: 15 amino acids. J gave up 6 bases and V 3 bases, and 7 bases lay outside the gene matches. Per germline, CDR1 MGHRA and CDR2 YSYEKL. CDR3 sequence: CASSQSAGGRDTQYF. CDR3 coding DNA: TGCGCCAGCAGCCAGTCAGCGGGGGGAAGGGATACGCAGTATTTT.